This T cell receptor (beta chain) was captured by sequencing in a study of OX40 agonist ivuxolimab in advanced cancers. CDR3 length equals 14 residues. Germline CDR1 is MNHEY and CDR2 is SMNVEV (reference sequence). Trimming shortened V by 3 bases and J by 4 bases, and 12 bases separated the two germline ends. Sequencing used immunoSEQ multiplex PCR; TCRdb keeps in-frame clones, though not all of them. The sample holds roughly 97,000 clones, 70% to 90% seen once. The specimen comprised CD4+ or CD8+ T cells sorted from blood, sampled in a trial of the OX40 agonist ivuxolimab. The clonotype comes from an adult with an advanced solid tumor such as melanoma, head and neck, liver or kidney cancer. This sequence joins TRBV27 and TRBJ2-5; a weak D match, TRBD2 (6 bases). The CDR3 DNA is TGTGCCAGCAGTTTCCGGGGAGCGGGAGAGACCCAGTACTTC. It yields the protein CASSFRGAGETQYF.